This T cell receptor beta chain comes out of a study of blood T cell repertoires in COVID-19. Produced via immunoSEQ multiplex PCR; TCRdb's table is partial and in-frame only. The sample records 150,000 to 200,000 clones, over 75% being singletons. The clonotype originates from a human donor with acute COVID-19. The donor label of this sample is uncertain. What was sequenced was PBMCs or T cells enriched from blood (not recorded which).

The CDR3: CSVPLGGKAGYTF. CDR3 bases: TGCAGCGTCCCATTAGGGGGCAAGGCTGGCTACACCTTC. The gene calls are TRBV29-1 and TRBJ1-2; 7 bases are shared with TRBD1. Trimming took 6 bases from V and 7 from J; bases not matched to a gene: 11. The CDR3 runs 13 residues. CDR1 is SQVTM and CDR2 is ANQGSEA in the germline V gene.